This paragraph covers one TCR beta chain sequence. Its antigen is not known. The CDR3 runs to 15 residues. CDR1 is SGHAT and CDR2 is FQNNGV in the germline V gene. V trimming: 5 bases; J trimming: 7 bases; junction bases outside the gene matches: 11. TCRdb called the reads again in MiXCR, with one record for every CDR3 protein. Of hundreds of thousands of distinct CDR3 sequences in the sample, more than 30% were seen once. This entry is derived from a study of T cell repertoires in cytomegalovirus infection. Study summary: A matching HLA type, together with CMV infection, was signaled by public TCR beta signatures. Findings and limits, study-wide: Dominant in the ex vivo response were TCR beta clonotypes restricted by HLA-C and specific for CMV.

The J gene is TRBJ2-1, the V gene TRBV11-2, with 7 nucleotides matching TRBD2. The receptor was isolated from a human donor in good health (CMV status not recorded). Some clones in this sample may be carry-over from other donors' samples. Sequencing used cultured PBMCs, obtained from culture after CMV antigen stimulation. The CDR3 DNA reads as TGTGCCAGCAGCCCCCGGGAGGTGGGGGGGAATGAGCAGTTCTTC. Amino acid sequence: CASSPREVGGNEQFF. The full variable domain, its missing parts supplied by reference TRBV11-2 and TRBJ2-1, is EAGVAQSPRYKIIEKRQSVAFWCNPISGHATLYWYQQILGQGPKLLIQFQNNGVVDDSQLPKDRFSAERLKGVDSTLKIQPAKLEDSAVYLCASSPREVGGNEQFFGPGTRLTVL.